This T cell receptor beta chain appears in the sequencing data of a study of OX40 agonist ivuxolimab in advanced cancers. Study summary: Patient treatment consisted of intravenous ivuxolimab administration every 2 weeks at 0.01 to 10 mg/kg. Under the entry rules, prior anti-PD-1, anti-PD-L1 or anti-CTLA-4 therapy was allowed, and roughly 41% had some. Whole-study findings and limits: Still undetermined is the antigen specificity of the expanded peripheral T cells. CD4+ and CD8+ T cells in blood underwent clonal expansion by week 6 at 0.1 to 3.0 mg/kg.

TCRdb keeps only in-frame clones here, not all; method: immunoSEQ multiplex PCR. The sample includes some 100,000 clones, 75% to 95% of them seen just once. V lost 1 base and J 3 bases, leaving 9 bases between the germline ends. CDR3 length: 14 residues. Germline CDR1 and CDR2: LGHNA and YNFKEQ. Comment on this clone: Its target is not known.

Sequencing was performed on CD4+ or CD8+ T cells sorted from blood, taken in a trial of the OX40 agonist ivuxolimab. The chain recombines TRBV4-2 with TRBJ1-1, with no clear D. This clonotype was sampled from an adult with an advanced solid tumor such as melanoma, head and neck, liver or kidney cancer. The CDR3: CASSQVGRDTEAFF. In nucleotides, the CDR3 is TGTGCCAGCAGCCAAGTCGGCAGAGACACTGAAGCTTTCTTT.